Listed below are T cell receptor beta chains from one sample, sequenced in a study of cytomegalovirus exposure and HLA in healthy donors. The repertoire was sequenced with immunoSEQ multiplex PCR; TCRdb's copy has only in-frame clones and lacks some. The sample comprises tens of thousands of clones, about 90% of which are singletons, and roughly 3.8% rests with the top ten. Sample: PBMCs. The receptors derive from a woman aged 18-29 years in good health and CMV-seropositive. Each CDR3 is given with its conserved first and last residue. The D gene is left open where the match is weak. Not all rows give a size; the values are once, few, many and, for expanded clones, a class.

j_call v_call cdr3_length clone_size d_call cdr3_nt cdr3_aa
TRBJ1-2 TRBV11-1 14 . TRBD1 TGTGCCAGCAGCTTAGTGGACAGGCTCTATGGCTACACCTTC CASSLVDRLYGYTF
TRBJ2-1 TRBV15 16 once TRBD2 TGTGCCACCAGCTGGGGGACTAGCGGGGGTACCAATGAGCAGTTCTTC CATSWGTSGGTNEQFF
TRBJ2-7 TRBV12-2 15 . . TGTGCAAGTCGCTTAGCGTCACAGGGGTGGCGCGAGCAGTACTTC CASRLASQGWREQYF
TRBJ2-7 TRBV29-1 13 . . TGCAGCGTTGAAGATCAGGGGTTGGGTGAGCAGTACTTC CSVEDQGLGEQYF
TRBJ2-7 TRBV7-8 17 . . TGTGCCAGCAGCTTAGCAAGTAGCGGATCATACTCCTACGAGCAGTACTTC CASSLASSGSYSYEQYF
TRBJ2-5 TRBV12-5 13 . . TGTGCTAGTGGTTTGGGGGCTGGGGAGACCCAGTACTTC CASGLGAGETQYF
TRBJ2-6 TRBV6-4 15 . . TGTGCCAGCAGTGTCGAGGGTACTGGGGCCAACGTCCTGACTTTC CASSVEGTGANVLTF
TRBJ1-5 TRBV19 15 . . TGTGCCAGTAGTATTAAACAGGGTGGCAATCAGCCCCAGCATTTT CASSIKQGGNQPQHF
TRBJ2-7 TRBV2 15 few . TGTGCCAGCGCCCAATCGCTAGACCCCTCCTACGAGCAGTACTTC CASAQSLDPSYEQYF
TRBJ1-2 TRBV27 15 . TRBD1 TGTGCCAGCAGTAAACAGGGGCCTACTAACTATGGCTACACCTTC CASSKQGPTNYGYTF
TRBJ2-7 TRBV11-2 12 few . TGTGCCAGCAGCTTACACAGTTCCGAGCAGTACTTC CASSLHSSEQYF
TRBJ1-5 TRBV2 14 . TRBD1 TGTGCCAGCAGGGCGACAGGGTCAGAACAGCCCCAGCATTTT CASRATGSEQPQHF
TRBJ1-2 TRBV4-2 16 once . TGTGCCAGCAGCCAAACGAAGGACAGCCCTAACTATGGCTACACCTTC CASSQTKDSPNYGYTF
TRBJ2-3 TRBV6-5 15 . . TGTGCCAGCAGTTACGAGAGGACGGGGATAGATACGCAGTATTTT CASSYERTGIDTQYF
TRBJ2-1 TRBV19 16 . TRBD2 TGTGCCAGTAGTATGGTGGGACTAGCGGCCTACAATGAGCAGTTCTTC CASSMVGLAAYNEQFF
TRBJ1-2 TRBV6-5 13 . . TGTGCCAGCAGTGGCCCATACAACTATGGCTACACCTTC CASSGPYNYGYTF
TRBJ2-5 TRBV27 14 . TRBD2 TGTGCCAGCAGGGGACTAGCGGACAAAGAGACCCAGTACTTC CASRGLADKETQYF
TRBJ2-7 TRBV7-2 15 . TRBD2 TGTGCCAGCAGCTTAGCACTAGCGGGGTCCTACGAGCAGTACTTC CASSLALAGSYEQYF
TRBJ1-6 TRBV19 15 . . TGTGCCAGTAGTATTCCGCAGGTCGTCAATTCACCCCTCCACTTT CASSIPQVVNSPLHF
TRBJ1-5 TRBV6-5 14 . TRBD1 TGTGCCAGCAGGACAGGGGGCGGCAATCAGCCCCAGCATTTT CASRTGGGNQPQHF
TRBJ2-1 TRBV6-5 15 many . TGTGCCAGCAGTCCTGGACTGGAAGCTTACAATGAGCAGTTCTTC CASSPGLEAYNEQFF
TRBJ2-4 TRBV6-5 12 . . TGTGCCAGCAATGGGGGGAAAAACATTCAGTACTTC CASNGGKNIQYF
TRBJ2-3 TRBV6-1 17 . TRBD2 TGTGCCAGCAGTGAATGGGGACTAGCGGGAGGGCAAGATACGCAGTATTTT CASSEWGLAGGQDTQYF
TRBJ1-1 TRBV19 13 few . TGTGCCAGTAACTATCGAGGGGGCACTGAAGCTTTCTTT CASNYRGGTEAFF
TRBJ2-6 TRBV7-6 16 . . TGTGCCAGCAGCTTAGTACTGCCCTCTGGGGCCAACGTCCTGACTTTC CASSLVLPSGANVLTF
TRBJ2-2 TRBV6-5 13 once TRBD2 TGTGCCAGTTCGGGAGGGAACACCGGGGAGCTGTTTTTT CASSGGNTGELFF
TRBJ1-1 TRBV4-2 16 . TRBD1 TGTGCCAGCAGCCAAGACTGGGACAGAAGGAACACTGAAGCTTTCTTT CASSQDWDRRNTEAFF
TRBJ1-1 TRBV10-1 15 once . TGCGCCAGCAGTGAAGGGGGTACCCTGAACACTGAAGCTTTCTTT CASSEGGTLNTEAFF
TRBJ2-1 TRBV6-4 15 many TRBD2 TGTGCCAGCAGTGACCTAGCGGGAGAGGTCAATGAGCAGTTCTTC CASSDLAGEVNEQFF
TRBJ2-4 TRBV18 14 . . TGTGCCAGCTCACTAGATATAGCCAAAAACATTCAGTACTTC CASSLDIAKNIQYF
TRBJ1-1 TRBV28 14 . . TGTGCCAGCACGGAGGCCGATTATAGGACTGAAGCTTTCTTT CASTEADYRTEAFF
TRBJ1-2 TRBV6-1 14 . . TGTGCCAGCAGTGAATCTAGGGGTAAGGTTGGCTACACCTTC CASSESRGKVGYTF
TRBJ2-1 TRBV6-1 15 . TRBD2 TGTGCCAGCAGTGTATCAAGCGGGAGGGCCGATGAGCAGTTCTTC CASSVSSGRADEQFF
TRBJ1-1 TRBV9 15 . . TGTGCCAGCAGCGACACCGACGGGATGAACACTGAAGCTTTCTTT CASSDTDGMNTEAFF
TRBJ2-1 TRBV15 17 . TRBD2 TGTGCCACCAGCAGAGATCCTGGTCTAGCGGGGGTGAATGAGCAGTTCTTC CATSRDPGLAGVNEQFF
TRBJ2-1 TRBV6-6 15 . TRBD2 TGTGCCAGCAGTATGACTAGCGGACTCTACAATGAGCAGTTCTTC CASSMTSGLYNEQFF
TRBJ1-1 TRBV5-4 13 . . TGTGCCAGCAGCTTGGGTCCGGGACTCGAAGCTTTCTTT CASSLGPGLEAFF
TRBJ1-1 TRBV19 17 . . TGTGCCAGTAGTATCTTCAACAGAGGGTTGGTTGACACTGAAGCTTTCTTT CASSIFNRGLVDTEAFF
TRBJ1-6 TRBV5-6 16 . TRBD1 TGTGCCAGCAGCTCGGGGACAGGGGGATCTGATTCACCCCTCCACTTT CASSSGTGGSDSPLHF
TRBJ2-1 TRBV19 16 . . TGTGCCAGTAATTCAGACCAAGCGAGCTCCTACAATGAGCAGTTCTTC CASNSDQASSYNEQFF
TRBJ1-1 TRBV30 13 once . TGTGCCTGGAGTTCACAGGGCCTCACTGAAGCTTTCTTT CAWSSQGLTEAFF